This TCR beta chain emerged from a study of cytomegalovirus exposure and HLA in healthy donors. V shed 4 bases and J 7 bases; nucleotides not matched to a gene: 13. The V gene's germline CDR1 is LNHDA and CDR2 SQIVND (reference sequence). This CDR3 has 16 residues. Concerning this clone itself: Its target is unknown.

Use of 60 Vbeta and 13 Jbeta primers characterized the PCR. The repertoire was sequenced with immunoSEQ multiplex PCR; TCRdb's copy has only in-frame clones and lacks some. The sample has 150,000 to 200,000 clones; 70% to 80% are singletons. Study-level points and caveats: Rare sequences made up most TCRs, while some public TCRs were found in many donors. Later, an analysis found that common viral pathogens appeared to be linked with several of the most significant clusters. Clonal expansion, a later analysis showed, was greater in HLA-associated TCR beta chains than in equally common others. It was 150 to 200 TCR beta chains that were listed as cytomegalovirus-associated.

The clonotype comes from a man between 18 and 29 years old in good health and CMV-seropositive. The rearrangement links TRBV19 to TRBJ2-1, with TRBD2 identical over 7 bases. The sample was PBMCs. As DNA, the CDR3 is TGTGCCAGTAGTACCCTAGGAGGTGGGGGGGGGAATGAGCAGTTCTTC. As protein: CASSTLGGGGGNEQFF. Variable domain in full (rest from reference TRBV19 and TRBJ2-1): DGGITQSPKYLFRKEGQNVTLSCEQNLNHDAMYWYRQDPGQGLRLIYYSQIVNDFQKGDIAEGYSVSREKKESFPLTVTSAQKNPTAFYLCASSTLGGGGGNEQFFGPGTRLTVL.